This TCR beta chain appears in the sequencing data of a study of PD-1 blockade in classical Hodgkin lymphoma. The junction had 11 bases not matched to a gene; V was cut back by 5 bases and J by 5 bases. CDR1 SEHNR and CDR2 FQNEAQ come from the germline V gene (reference sequence). This CDR3 is 17 amino acids long. As regards this clone: What it binds is unknown.

The table came from immunoSEQ multiplex PCR; TCRdb's copy has only in-frame clones and leaves some out. The table includes 50,000 or so clones, nearly 90% detected once. The time point here: cycle 4 day 1 (C4D1), after less than 7 weeks of nivolumab. With no exception, relapse followed autologous stem cell transplantation in all patients, and brentuximab vedotin exposure varied. Points from the study as a whole: Before treatment, complete responders showed about the same diversity as newly diagnosed patients.

Specimen: peripheral blood mononuclear cells (PBMCs), collected before the fourth cycle of nivolumab. This clonotype was obtained from a human donor with classical Hodgkin lymphoma. The chain combines TRBV7-9 with TRBJ2-2; 10 bases agree with TRBD2. The CDR3 reads CASSPRLAGVSTGELFF. CDR3 DNA sequence: TGTGCCAGCAGCCCCCGGCTAGCGGGAGTCTCGACCGGGGAGCTGTTTTTT.